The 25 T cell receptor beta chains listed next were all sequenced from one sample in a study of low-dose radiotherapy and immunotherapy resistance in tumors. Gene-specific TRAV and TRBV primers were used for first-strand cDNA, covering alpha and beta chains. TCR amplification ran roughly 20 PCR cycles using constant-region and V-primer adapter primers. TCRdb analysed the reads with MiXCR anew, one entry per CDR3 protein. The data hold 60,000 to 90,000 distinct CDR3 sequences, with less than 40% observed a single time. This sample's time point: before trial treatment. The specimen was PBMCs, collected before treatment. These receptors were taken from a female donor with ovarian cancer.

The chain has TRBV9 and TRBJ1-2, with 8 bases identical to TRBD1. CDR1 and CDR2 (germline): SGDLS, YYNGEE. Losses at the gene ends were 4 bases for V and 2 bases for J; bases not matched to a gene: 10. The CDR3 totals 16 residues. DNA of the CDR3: TGTGCCAGCAGCCCGCGGACAGGGTCGGGGAACTATGGCTACACCTTC. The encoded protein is CASSPRTGSGNYGYTF.

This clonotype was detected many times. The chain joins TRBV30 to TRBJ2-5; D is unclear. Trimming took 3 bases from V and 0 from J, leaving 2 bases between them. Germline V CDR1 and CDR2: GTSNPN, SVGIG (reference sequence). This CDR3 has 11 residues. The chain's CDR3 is CAWRNQETQYF. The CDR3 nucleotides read TGTGCCTGGAGGAACCAAGAGACCCAGTACTTC.

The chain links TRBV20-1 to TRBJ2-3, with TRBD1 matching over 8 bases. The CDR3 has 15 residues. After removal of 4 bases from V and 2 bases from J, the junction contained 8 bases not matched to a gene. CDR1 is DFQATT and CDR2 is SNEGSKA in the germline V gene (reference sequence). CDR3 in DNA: TGCAGTGCTATCGACAGGGGCGAATACACAGATACGCAGTATTTT. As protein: CSAIDRGEYTDTQYF.

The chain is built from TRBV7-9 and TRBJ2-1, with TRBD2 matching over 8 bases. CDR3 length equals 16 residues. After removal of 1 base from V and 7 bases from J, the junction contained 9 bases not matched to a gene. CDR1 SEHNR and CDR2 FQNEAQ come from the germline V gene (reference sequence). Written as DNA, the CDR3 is TGTGCCAGCAGCTTAGGCGGCGGGGGGTCATCGAATGAGCAGTTCTTC. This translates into CASSLGGGGSSNEQFF.

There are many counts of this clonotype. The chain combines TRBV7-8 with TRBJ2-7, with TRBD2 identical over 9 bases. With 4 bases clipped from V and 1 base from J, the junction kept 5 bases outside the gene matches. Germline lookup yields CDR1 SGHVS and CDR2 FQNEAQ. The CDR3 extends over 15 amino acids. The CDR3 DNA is TGTGCCAGCAGCTCTACTAGCGGGCCATCCTACGAGCAGTACTTC. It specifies CASSSTSGPSYEQYF.

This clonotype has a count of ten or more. The CDR3 region has the DNA TGTGCCAGCAGGGCCCCGTCCGGGGAGCTGTTTTTT. Amino acid sequence: CASRAPSGELFF. The V call is TRBV28, the J call TRBJ2-2; D unresolved. CDR1 is MDHEN, CDR2 SYDVKM, per germline. This CDR3 spans 12 amino acids. With 6 bases removed from V and 6 bases from J, the gap between germline ends came to 8 bases.

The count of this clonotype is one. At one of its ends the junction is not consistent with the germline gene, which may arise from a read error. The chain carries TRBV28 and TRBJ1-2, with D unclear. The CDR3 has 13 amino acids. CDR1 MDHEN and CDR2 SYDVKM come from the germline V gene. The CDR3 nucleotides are TGTGCCAGAAGTTTTCAAAGGTTCTATGGGTACACCTTC. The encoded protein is CARSFQRFYGYTF.

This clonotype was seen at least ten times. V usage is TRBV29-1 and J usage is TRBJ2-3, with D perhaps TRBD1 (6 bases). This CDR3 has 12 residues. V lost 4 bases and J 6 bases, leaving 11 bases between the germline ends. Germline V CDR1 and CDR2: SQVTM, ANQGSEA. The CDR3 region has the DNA TGCAGCGTTGGAGGGGGTGCGGATACGCAGTATTTT. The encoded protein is CSVGGGADTQYF.

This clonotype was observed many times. The CDR3 spells CASSVGLAGGVTYEQYF. In nucleotides, the CDR3 is TGCGCCAGCAGCGTCGGACTAGCGGGAGGGGTAACCTACGAGCAGTACTTC. The chain has TRBV5-1 and TRBJ2-7, with 15 nucleotides matching TRBD2. CDR3 length: 17 residues. With V trimmed by 4 bases and J by 2 bases, 7 bases remained unmatched. Germline V gene data show CDR1 as SGHRS and CDR2 as YFSETQ.

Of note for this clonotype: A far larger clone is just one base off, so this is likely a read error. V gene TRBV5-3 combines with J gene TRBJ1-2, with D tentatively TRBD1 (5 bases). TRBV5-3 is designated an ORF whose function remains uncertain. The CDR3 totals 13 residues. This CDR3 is CVSSRLTEDGYTF. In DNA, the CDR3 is TGTGTCAGCAGCCGACTGACAGAGGATGGCTACACCTTC.

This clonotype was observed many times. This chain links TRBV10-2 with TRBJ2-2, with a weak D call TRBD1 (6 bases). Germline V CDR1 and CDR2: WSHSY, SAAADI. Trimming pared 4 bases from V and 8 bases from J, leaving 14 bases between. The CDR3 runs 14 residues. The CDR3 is CASSGSHRAGELFF. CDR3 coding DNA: TGCGCCAGCAGTGGGTCTCACAGGGCGGGGGAGCTGTTTTTT.

The CDR3 protein is CASSFGRNYEQYF. The CDR3 nucleotides read TGTGCCAGCAGCTTCGGACGGAATTACGAGCAGTACTTC. The chain carries TRBV5-5 and TRBJ2-7; unclear D gene. CDR1 and CDR2 (germline): SGHKS, YYEKEE (reference sequence). CDR3 length: 13 residues. V lost 2 bases to trimming and J lost 4 bases, with 10 bases between them. The full variable domain, its missing parts supplied by reference TRBV5-5 and TRBJ2-7, is DAGVTQSPTHLIKTRGQQVTLRCSPISGHKSVSWYQQVLGQGPQFIFQYYEKEERGRGNFPDRFSARQFPNYSSELNVNALLLGDSALYLCASSFGRNYEQYFGPGTRLTVT.

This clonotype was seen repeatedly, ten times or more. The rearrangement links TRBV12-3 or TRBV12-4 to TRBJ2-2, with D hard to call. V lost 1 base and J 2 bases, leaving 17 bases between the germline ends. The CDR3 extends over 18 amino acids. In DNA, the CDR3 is TGTGCCAGCAGTTTAGATGTGGGTTTAGGAATAAACACCGGGGAGCTGTTTTTT. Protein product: CASSLDVGLGINTGELFF.

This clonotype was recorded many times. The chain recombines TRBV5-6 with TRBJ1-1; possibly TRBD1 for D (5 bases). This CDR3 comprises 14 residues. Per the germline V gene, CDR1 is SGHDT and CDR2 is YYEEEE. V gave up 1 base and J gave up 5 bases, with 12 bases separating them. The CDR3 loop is CASSLLGVETEAFF. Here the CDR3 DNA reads TGTGCCAGCAGCTTGTTAGGGGTGGAAACTGAAGCTTTCTTT.

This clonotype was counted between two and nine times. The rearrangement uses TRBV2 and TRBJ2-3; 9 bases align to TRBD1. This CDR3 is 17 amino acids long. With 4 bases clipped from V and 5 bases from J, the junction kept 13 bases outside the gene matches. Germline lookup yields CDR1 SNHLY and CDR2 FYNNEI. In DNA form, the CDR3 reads TGTGCCAGCAGTGGGACAGGGGAATTAAGGGAGGGAGATACGCAGTATTTT. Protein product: CASSGTGELREGDTQYF.

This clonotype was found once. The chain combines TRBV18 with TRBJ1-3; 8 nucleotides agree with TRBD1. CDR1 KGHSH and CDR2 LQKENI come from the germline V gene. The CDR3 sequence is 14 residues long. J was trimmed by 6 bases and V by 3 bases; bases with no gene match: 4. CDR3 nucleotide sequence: TGTGCCAGCTCACCGACAGGGGTTGAAAACACCATATATTTT. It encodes CASSPTGVENTIYF.

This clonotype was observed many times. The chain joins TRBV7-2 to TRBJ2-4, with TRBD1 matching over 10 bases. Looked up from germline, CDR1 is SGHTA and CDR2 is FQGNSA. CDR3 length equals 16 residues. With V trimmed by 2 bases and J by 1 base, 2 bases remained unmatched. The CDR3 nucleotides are TGTGCCAGCAGCTTACAGGACAGGGGGGCCAAAAACATTCAGTACTTC. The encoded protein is CASSLQDRGAKNIQYF.

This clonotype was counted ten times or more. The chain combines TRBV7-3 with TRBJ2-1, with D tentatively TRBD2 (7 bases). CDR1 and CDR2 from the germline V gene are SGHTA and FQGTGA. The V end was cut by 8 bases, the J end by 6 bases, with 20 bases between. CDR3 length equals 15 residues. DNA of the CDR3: TGTGCCAGCGCCATAGGGGGGGCGGGTCTCAATGAGCAGTTCTTC. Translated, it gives CASAIGGAGLNEQFF.

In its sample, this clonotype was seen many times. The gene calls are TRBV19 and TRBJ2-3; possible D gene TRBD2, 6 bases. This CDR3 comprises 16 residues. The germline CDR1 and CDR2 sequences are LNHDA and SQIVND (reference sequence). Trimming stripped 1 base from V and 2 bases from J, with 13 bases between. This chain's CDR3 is CASSIAGVGFTDTQYF. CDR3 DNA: TGTGCCAGTAGTATAGCGGGGGTCGGCTTCACAGATACGCAGTATTTT.

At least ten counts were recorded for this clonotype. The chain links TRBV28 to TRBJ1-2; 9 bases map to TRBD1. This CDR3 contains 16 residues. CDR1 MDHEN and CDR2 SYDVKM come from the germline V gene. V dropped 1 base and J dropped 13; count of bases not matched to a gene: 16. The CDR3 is CASSLSRTGATGSRTF. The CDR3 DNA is TGTGCCAGCAGTTTATCCCGGACAGGGGCCACGGGATCTCGCACCTTC.

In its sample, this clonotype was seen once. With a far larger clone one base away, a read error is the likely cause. Here the CDR3 reads CASSLVSRFLPQHF. In DNA, the CDR3 is TGTGCCAGCAGTTTGGTTAGCCGATTTCTGCCCCAGCATTTT. The J gene is TRBJ1-5, the V gene TRBV26. TRBV26 is given as a pseudogene. This CDR3 has 14 amino acids.

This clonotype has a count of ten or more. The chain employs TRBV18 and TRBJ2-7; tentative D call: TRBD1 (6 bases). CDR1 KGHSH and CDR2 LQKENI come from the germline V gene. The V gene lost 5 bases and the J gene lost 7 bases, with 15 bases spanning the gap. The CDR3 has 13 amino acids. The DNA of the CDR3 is TGTGCCAGCTCAACACGGGACACTGCTGAGCAGTACTTC. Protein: CASSTRDTAEQYF. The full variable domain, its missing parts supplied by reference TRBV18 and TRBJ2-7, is NAGVMQNPRHLVRRRGQEARLRCSPMKGHSHVYWYRQLPEEGLKFMVYLQKENIIDESGMPKERFSAEFPKEGPSILRIQQVVRGDSAAYFCASSTRDTAEQYFGPGTRLTVT.

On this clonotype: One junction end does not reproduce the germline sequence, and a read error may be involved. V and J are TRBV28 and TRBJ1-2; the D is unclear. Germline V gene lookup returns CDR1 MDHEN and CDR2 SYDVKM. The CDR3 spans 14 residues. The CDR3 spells CASSLYGSNYGNTF. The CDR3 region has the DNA TGTGCCAGCAGTTTATACGGTTCTAACTATGGCAACACCTTC.

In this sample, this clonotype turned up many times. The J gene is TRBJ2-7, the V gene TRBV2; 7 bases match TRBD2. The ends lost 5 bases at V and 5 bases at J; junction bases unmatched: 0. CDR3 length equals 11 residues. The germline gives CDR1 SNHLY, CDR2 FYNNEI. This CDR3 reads CASSREDEQYF. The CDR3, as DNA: TGTGCCAGCAGTCGGGAGGACGAGCAGTACTTC.

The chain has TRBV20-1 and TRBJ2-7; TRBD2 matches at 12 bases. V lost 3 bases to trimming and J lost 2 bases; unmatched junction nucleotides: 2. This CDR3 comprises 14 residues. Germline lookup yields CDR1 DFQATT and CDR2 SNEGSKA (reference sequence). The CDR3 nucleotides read TGCAGTGCTAGTAGACTAGCGGGGGCCTACGAGCAGTACTTC. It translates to CSASRLAGAYEQYF.